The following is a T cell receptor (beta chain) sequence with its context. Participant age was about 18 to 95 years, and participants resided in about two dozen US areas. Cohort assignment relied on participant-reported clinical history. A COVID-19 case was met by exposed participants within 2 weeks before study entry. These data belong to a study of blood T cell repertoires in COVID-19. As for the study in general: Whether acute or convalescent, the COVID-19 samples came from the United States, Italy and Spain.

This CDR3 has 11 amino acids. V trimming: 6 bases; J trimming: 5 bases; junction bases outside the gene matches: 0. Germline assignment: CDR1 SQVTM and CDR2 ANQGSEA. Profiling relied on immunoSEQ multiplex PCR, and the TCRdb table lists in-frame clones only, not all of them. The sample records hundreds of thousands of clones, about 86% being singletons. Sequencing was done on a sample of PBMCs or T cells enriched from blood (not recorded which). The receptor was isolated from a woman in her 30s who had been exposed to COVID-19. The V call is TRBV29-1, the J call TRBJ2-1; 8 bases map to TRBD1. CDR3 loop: CSVTGDNEQFF. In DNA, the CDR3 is TGCAGCGTGACAGGGGACAATGAGCAGTTCTTC.